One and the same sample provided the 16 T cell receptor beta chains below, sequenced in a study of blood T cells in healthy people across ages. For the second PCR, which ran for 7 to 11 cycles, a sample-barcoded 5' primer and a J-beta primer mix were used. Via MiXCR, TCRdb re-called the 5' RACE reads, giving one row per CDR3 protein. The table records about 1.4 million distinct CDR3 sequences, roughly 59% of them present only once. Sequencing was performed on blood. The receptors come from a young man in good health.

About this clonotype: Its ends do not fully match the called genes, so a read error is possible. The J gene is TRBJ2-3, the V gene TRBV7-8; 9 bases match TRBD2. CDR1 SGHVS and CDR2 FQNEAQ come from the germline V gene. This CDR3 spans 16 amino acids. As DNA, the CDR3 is TGTGCCAGCGGCTTATGGGCGGGGGGGAGCACGGATACGCAGTATTTT. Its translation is CASGLWAGGSTDTQYF.

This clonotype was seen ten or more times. CDR3 DNA: TGCGCCAGCAGCTTGGCACTGGCAGGGGGTGTCTATGGCTACACCTTC. Translation gives CASSLALAGGVYGYTF. The genes are TRBV5-1 and TRBJ1-2, with TRBD1 identical over 7 bases. Germline values: CDR1 SGHRS, CDR2 YFSETQ. This CDR3 has 16 residues. The V and J ends lost 0 bases and 4 bases, in that order; junction bases with no gene match: 9.

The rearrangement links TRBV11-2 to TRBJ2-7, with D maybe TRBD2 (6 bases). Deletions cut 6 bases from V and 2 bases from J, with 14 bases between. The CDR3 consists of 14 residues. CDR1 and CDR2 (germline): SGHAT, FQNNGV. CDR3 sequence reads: CASRVRTIAYEQYF. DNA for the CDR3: TGTGCCAGCAGAGTACGGACTATAGCCTACGAGCAGTACTTC.

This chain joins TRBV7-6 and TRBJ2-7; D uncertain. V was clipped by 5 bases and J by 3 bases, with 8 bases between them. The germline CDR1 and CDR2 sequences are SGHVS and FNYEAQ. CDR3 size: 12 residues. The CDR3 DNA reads TGTGCCAGCAGCGCGGAGCACTACGAGCAGTACTTC. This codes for CASSAEHYEQYF.

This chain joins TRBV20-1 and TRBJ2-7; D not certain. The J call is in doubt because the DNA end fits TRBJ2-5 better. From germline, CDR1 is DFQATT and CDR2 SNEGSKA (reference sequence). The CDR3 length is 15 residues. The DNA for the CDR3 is TGCAGTGCTAGAGATAGGCAGGACCTCCGGTGGACCCAGTACTTC. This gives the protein CSARDRQDLRWTQYF.

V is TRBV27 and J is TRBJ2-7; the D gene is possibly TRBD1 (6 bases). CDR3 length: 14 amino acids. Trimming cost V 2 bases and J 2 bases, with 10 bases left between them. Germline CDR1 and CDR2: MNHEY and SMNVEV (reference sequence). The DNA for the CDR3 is TGTGCCAGCAGTTTAACAGGGAATCCCTACGAGCAGTACTTC. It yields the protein CASSLTGNPYEQYF.

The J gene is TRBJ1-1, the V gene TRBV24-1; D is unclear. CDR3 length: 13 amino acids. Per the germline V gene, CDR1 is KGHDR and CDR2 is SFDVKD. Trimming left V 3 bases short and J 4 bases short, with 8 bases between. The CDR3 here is CATSDPGSTEAFF. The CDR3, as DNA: TGTGCCACCAGTGATCCGGGGAGCACTGAAGCTTTCTTT.

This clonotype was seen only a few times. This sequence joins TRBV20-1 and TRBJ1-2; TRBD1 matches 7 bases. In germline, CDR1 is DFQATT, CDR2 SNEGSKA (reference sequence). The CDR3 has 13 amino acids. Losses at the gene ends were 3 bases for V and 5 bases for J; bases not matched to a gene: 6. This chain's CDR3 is CSARKTGSYGYTF. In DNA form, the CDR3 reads TGCAGTGCTAGGAAGACAGGGTCGTATGGCTACACCTTC.

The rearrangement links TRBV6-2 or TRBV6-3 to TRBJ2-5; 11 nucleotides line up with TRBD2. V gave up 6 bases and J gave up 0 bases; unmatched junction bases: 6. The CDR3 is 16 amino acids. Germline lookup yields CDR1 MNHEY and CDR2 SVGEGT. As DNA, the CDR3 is TGTGCCAGCAGGATCCGACTAGCGGGACACCAAGAGACCCAGTACTTC. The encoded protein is CASRIRLAGHQETQYF.

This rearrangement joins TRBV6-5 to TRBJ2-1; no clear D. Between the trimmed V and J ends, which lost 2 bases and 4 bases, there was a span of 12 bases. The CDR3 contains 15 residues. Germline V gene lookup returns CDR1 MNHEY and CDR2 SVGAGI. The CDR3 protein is CASSYVGVGYNEQFF. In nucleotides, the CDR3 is TGTGCCAGCAGTTACGTGGGCGTCGGGTACAATGAGCAGTTCTTC.

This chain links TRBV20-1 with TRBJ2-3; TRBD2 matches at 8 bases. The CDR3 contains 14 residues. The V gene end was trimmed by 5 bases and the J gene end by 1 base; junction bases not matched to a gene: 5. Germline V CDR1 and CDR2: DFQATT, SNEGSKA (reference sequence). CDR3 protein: CSAPAGARTDTQYF. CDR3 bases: TGCAGTGCTCCAGCGGGGGCCCGCACAGATACGCAGTATTTT.

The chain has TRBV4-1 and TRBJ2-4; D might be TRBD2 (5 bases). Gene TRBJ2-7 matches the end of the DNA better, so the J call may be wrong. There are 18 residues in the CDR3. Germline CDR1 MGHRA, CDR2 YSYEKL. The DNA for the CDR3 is TGCGCCAGCAGCCCCAGCGGAGACTCCTCCTATGGCGTTCACGAGCAGTACTTC. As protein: CASSPSGDSSYGVHEQYF.

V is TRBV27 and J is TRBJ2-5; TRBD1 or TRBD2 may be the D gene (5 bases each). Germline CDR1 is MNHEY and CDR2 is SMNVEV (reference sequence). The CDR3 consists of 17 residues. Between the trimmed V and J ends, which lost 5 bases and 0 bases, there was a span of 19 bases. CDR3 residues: CASSPHPGTLYQETQYF. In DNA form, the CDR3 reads TGTGCCAGCAGTCCACACCCCGGGACCTTGTACCAAGAGACCCAGTACTTC.

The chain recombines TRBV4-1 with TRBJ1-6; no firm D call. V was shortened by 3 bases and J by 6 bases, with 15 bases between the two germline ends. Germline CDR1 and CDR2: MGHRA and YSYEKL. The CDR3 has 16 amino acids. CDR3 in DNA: TGCGCCAGCAGCCACGAGGTAGGCGGGATTAATTCACCCCTCCACTTT. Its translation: CASSHEVGGINSPLHF.

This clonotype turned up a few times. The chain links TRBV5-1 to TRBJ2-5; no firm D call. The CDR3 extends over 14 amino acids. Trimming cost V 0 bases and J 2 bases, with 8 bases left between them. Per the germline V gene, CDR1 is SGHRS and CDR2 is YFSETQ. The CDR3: CASSLEPIQETQYF. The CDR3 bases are TGCGCCAGCAGCTTGGAGCCGATACAAGAGACCCAGTACTTC.

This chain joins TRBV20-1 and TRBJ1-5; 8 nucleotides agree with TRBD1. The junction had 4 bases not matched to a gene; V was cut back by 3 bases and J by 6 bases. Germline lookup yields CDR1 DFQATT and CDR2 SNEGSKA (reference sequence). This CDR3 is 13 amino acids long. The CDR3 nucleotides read TGCAGTGCTAGCAGGGGGCCGGGTCAGCCCCAGCATTTT. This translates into CSASRGPGQPQHF.